Given below is one TCR beta chain in context. The CDR3 is made up of 14 amino acids. V was cut by 3 bases and J by 3 bases, with 9 bases left in between. Germline V lookup: CDR1 SGHKS, CDR2 YYEKEE (reference sequence). This sample was included in a study of OX40 agonist ivuxolimab in advanced cancers. This table comes from immunoSEQ multiplex PCR, and its TCRdb copy is limited to in-frame clones, with some not included. Of approximately 84,000 clones listed, approximately 80% were seen once; the top ten hold about 2.5%. The source of this sequence is an adult with an advanced solid tumor such as melanoma, head and neck, liver or kidney cancer. Here the sequenced sample was CD4+ or CD8+ T cells sorted from blood, taken in a trial of the OX40 agonist ivuxolimab. The rearrangement uses TRBV5-5 and TRBJ1-4; the D gene is possibly TRBD1 (5 bases). DNA for the CDR3: TGTGCCAGCAGCTCGGGGACGGCTAATGAAAAACTGTTTTTT. It encodes CASSSGTANEKLFF.